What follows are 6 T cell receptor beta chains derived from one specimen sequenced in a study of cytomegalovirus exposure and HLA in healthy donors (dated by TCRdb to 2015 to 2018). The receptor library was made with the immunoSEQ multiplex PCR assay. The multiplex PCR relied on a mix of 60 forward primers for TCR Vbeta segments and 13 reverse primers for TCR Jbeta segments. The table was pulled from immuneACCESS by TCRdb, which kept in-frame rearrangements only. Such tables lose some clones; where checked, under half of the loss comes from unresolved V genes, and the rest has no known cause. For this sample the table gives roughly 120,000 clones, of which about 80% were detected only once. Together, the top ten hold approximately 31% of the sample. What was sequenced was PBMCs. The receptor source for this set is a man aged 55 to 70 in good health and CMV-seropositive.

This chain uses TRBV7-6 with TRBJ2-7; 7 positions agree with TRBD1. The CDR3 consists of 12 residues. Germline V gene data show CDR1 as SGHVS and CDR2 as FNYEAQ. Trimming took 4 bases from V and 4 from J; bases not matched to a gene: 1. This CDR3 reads CASSSGQYEQYF. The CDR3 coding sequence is TGTGCCAGCAGCTCGGGACAGTACGAGCAGTACTTC.

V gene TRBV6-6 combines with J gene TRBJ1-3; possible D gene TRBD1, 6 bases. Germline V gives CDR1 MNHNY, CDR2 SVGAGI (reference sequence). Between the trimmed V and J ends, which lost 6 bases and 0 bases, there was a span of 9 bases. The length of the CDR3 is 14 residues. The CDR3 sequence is CASSRGYSGNTIYF. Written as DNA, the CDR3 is TGTGCCAGCAGCAGGGGCTACTCTGGAAACACCATATATTTT.

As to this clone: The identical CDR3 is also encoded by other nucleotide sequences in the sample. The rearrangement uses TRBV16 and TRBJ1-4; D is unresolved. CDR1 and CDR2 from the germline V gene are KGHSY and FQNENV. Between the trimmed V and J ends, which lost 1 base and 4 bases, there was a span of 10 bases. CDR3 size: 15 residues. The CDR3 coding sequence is TGTGCCAGCAGCCAATTCTCGGGAAATAATGAAAAACTGTTTTTT. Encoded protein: CASSQFSGNNEKLFF.

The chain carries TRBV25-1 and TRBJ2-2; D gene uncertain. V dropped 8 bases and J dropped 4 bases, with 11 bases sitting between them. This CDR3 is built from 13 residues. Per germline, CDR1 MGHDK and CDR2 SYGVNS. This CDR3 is CASSNGSTGELFF. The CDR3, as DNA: TGTGCCAGCTCCAACGGGTCCACCGGGGAGCTGTTTTTT.

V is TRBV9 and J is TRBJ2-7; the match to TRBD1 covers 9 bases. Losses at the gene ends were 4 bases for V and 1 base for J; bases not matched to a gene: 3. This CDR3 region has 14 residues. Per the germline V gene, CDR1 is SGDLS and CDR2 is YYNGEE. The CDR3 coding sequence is TGTGCCAGCAGCCTTGGGACAGGGTCCTACGAGCAGTACTTC. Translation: CASSLGTGSYEQYF.

CDR3 protein: CASSLETGRTDTQYF. In DNA, the CDR3 is TGCGCCAGCAGCTTGGAGACAGGGCGTACAGATACGCAGTATTTT. The chain links TRBV5-1 to TRBJ2-3; 7 bases line up with TRBD1. The CDR3 has 15 amino acids. V shed 0 bases, J shed 3 bases, and the junction held 4 bases outside the gene matches. Germline V lookup: CDR1 SGHRS, CDR2 YFSETQ. The whole variable domain, remainder taken from reference TRBV5-1 and TRBJ2-3, is KAGVTQTPRYLIKTRGQQVTLSCSPISGHRSVSWYQQTPGQGLQFLFEYFSETQRNKGNFPGRFSGRQFSNSRSEMNVSTLELGDSALYLCASSLETGRTDTQYFGPGTRLTVL.